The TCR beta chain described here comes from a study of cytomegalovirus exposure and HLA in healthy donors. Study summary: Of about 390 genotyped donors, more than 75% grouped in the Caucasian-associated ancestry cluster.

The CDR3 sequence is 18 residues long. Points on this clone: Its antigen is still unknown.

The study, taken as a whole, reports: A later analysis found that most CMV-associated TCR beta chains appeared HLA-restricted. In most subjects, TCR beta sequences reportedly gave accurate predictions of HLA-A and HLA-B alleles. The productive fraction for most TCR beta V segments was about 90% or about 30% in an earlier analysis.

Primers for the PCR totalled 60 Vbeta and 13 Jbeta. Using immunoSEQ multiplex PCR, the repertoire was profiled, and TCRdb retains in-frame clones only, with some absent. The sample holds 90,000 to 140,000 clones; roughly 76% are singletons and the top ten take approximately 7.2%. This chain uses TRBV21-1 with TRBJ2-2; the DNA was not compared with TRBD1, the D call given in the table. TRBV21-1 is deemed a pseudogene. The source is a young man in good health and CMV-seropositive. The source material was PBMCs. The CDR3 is CASSKRVGGRGFTGELFF. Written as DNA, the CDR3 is TGTGCCAGCAGCAAAAGGGTAGGAGGCAGGGGATTCACCGGGGAGCTGTTTTTT.